What follows is one TCR beta chain and its context. Its target is not known. The study ran its PCR with 60 Vbeta and 13 Jbeta primers. Data came from immunoSEQ multiplex PCR; TCRdb stores just in-frame clones and leaves some out. Altogether approximately 150,000 clones are present, about four fifths being singletons, with the ten largest covering under 7.5%. Germline V gene data show CDR1 as LNHDA and CDR2 as SQIVND (reference sequence). This CDR3 is 15 amino acids long. Trimming left V 11 bases short and J 7 bases short, with 23 bases between. This record belongs to a study of cytomegalovirus exposure and HLA in healthy donors. The wider study: Unique TCR beta sequences numbering approximately 120 million came from 150 million to 200 million T cells in an earlier analysis.

Findings and limits, study-wide: Accurate HLA-A and HLA-B prediction from TCR beta sequences was reported for most subjects. Later analysis revealed greater clonal expansion in HLA-associated TCR beta chains than in equally common others.

The gene calls are TRBV19 and TRBJ1-4; weak D call: TRBD1 (6 bases). This TCR was sampled from a man aged 30 to 39 in good health and CMV-seropositive. Sequenced material: PBMCs. Here the CDR3 DNA reads TGTGCCTCCGGGGGGGCGGGCGGCAGGGGTGAAAAACTGTTTTTT. Translated, it gives CASGGAGGRGEKLFF.